Presented here are 8 T cell receptor beta chains from one specimen sequenced in a study of read filtering for tumor transcriptome and immune sequencing (dated by TCRdb to 2018 to 2021). Sequencing was performed on an Illumina HiSeq 4000. TCR libraries were constructed from 400 to 500 ng RNA using the Immunoverse kit, and molecular barcoded adaptors covering alpha/delta and beta/gamma chains were employed. Starting from the raw public reads, TCRdb applied fastp trimming at Q25, assembled clones with MiXCR and retained in-frame beta chains. CDR3 protein sequences are deduplicated, and each keeps its most common genes and DNA. A total of tens of thousands of distinct CDR3 sequences appear in this sample, 20% to 25% of them only once. The ten biggest clones cover around 10% of the sample. The sequenced sample was a population of CD138-negative cells sorted from bone marrow. In light of the paper, this sample's cell subset or site label describes: bone marrow mononuclear cells depleted of CD138+ plasma/myeloma cells by negative magnetic selection. Source of these receptors: a donor aged 40 or over with multiple myeloma.

In its sample, this clonotype was seen many times. J is TRBJ1-1 and V is TRBV7-9; D remains unclear. This CDR3 has 14 amino acids. V was cut by 5 bases and J by 3 bases, with 13 bases left in between. In germline, CDR1 is SEHNR, CDR2 FQNEAQ (reference sequence). Here the CDR3 DNA reads TGTGCCAGCAGCCCCACCGACGGGGACACTGAAGCTTTCTTT. It is translated as CASSPTDGDTEAFF.

This clonotype was found many times. This sequence joins TRBV5-1 and TRBJ1-5; D not resolved. The CDR3 spans 17 residues. Germline CDR1 is SGHRS and CDR2 is YFSETQ. The ends were cut back, 4 bases at V and 4 bases at J, with 21 bases in the middle. CDR3 in DNA: TGCGCCAGCAGCCCAAGGCCTGTCAGTGGTTCAAATCAGCCCCAGCATTTT. It encodes CASSPRPVSGSNQPQHF. The whole variable domain, filled in from reference TRBV5-1 and TRBJ1-5, reads KAGVTQTPRYLIKTRGQQVTLSCSPISGHRSVSWYQQTPGQGLQFLFEYFSETQRNKGNFPGRFSGRQFSNSRSEMNVSTLELGDSALYLCASSPRPVSGSNQPQHFGDGTRLSIL.

About this clonotype: This may arise from a read error, as a much more abundant clone is one base away. V is TRBV28 and J is TRBJ2-3, with 7 bases that match TRBD1. This CDR3 contains 18 residues. Germline CDR1 MDHEN, CDR2 SYDVKM. V dropped 10 bases and J dropped 4; count of bases not matched to a gene: 23. For the CDR3, the DNA is TGTGCCATCGGAACCGCGACAGGGATGAATGGGGACCCAGATACGCAGTATTTT. This codes for CAIGTATGMNGDPDTQYF.

As for this clonotype: This may come from a read error, since a much larger clone is one base off. The chain is built from TRBV29-1 and TRBJ2-1; no clear D gene. The V gene's germline CDR1 is SQVTM and CDR2 ANQGSEA. The CDR3 length is 12 residues. The CDR3 is CSVEDGINEQSF. The DNA of the CDR3 is TGCAGCGTTGAAGATGGGATAAATGAGCAGTCCTTC.

Ten or more counts support this clonotype. The chain has TRBV15 and TRBJ1-2, with a possible D match to TRBD1 (5 bases). The CDR3 is 13 amino acids. CDR1 is LNHNV, CDR2 YYDKDF, per germline (reference sequence). The V and J ends lost 5 bases and 3 bases respectively, with 10 bases between them. The CDR3 here is CATSGVRDYGYTF. In nucleotides, the CDR3 is TGTGCCACCAGCGGGGTCAGGGACTATGGCTACACCTTC.

This sequence joins TRBV7-9 and TRBJ2-5, with D possibly being TRBD1 or TRBD2 (6 bases each). Germline V gene sequence: CDR1 SEHNR, CDR2 FQNEAQ (reference sequence). This CDR3 is built from 13 residues. The V end lost 7 bases, the J end lost 5 bases, and 14 bases lay between the germline ends. CDR3 sequence (DNA): TGTGCCAGCACAAGGGGGGCTAGCGAGACCCAGTACTTC. This sequence encodes CASTRGASETQYF.

Details on this clonotype: A much larger clone lies one base from this, so it may be a read error. The chain combines TRBV6-1 with TRBJ1-1; D is unresolved. The germline CDR1 and CDR2 sequences are MNHNS and SASEGT. CDR3 length equals 12 residues. CDR3 region: CATSGEAREAFF. In nucleotides, the CDR3 is TGTGCCACCAGTGGGGAGGCGCGAGAGGCTTTCTTT.

Comments on this clonotype: Being one base from a much bigger clone, this may be a read error. This chain joins TRBV6-2 or TRBV6-3 and TRBJ2-3, with 7 bases aligning to TRBD2. Germline CDR1 is MNHEY and CDR2 is SVGEGT. V gave up 2 bases and J gave up 4 bases; unmatched junction bases: 6. CDR3 length equals 15 residues. CDR3 in amino acids: CASSYLAAGADTQYF. The CDR3 bases are TGTGCCAGCAGTTACCTAGCGGCTGGGGCAGATACGCAGTATTTT.